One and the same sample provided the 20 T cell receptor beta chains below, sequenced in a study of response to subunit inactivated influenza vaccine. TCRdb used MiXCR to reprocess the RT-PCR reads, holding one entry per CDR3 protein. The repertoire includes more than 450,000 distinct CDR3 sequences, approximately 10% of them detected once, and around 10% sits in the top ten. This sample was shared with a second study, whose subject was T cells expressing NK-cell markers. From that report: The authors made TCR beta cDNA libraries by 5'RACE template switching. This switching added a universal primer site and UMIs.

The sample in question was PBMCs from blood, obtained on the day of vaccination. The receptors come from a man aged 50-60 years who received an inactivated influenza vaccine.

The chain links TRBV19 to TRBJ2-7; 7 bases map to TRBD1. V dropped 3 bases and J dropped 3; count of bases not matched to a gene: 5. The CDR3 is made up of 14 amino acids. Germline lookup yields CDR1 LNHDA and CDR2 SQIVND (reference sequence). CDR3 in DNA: TGTGCCAGTAGTATTGGGACAGAAGGCTACGAGCAGTACTTC. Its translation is CASSIGTEGYEQYF.

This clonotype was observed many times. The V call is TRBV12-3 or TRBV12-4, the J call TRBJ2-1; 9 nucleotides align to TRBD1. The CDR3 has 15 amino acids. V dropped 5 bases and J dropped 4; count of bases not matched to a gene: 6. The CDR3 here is CASSPGQGYYNEQFF. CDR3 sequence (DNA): TGTGCCAGCAGTCCGGGACAGGGTTATTACAATGAGCAGTTCTTC.

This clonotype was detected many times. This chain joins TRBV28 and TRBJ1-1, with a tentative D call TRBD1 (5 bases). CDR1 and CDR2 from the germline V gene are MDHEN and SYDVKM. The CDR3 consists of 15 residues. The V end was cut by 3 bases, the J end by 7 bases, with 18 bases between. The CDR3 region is CASSFGGARGGEAFF. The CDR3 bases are TGTGCCAGCAGTTTCGGCGGGGCTCGGGGAGGTGAAGCTTTCTTT.

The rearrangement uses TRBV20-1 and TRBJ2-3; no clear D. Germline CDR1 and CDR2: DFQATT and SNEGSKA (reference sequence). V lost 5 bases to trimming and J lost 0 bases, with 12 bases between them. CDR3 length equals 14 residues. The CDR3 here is CSALDRVSTDTQYF. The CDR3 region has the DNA TGCAGTGCTCTCGACCGGGTGAGCACAGATACGCAGTATTTT.

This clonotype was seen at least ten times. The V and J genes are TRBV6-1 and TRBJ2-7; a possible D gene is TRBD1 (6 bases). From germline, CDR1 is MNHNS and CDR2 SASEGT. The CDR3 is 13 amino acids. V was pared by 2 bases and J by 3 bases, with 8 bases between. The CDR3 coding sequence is TGTGCCAGCAGTGAACGACAGGACTACGAGCAGTACTTC. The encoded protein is CASSERQDYEQYF.

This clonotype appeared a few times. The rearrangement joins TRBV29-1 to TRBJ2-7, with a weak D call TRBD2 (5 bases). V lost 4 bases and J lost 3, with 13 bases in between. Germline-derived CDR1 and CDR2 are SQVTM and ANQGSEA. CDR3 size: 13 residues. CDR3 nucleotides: TGCAGCGTTGTAGTCCCGGGATTCTACGAGCAGTACTTC. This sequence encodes CSVVVPGFYEQYF.

The CDR3 is CASRDRDTQYF. CDR3 sequence (DNA): TGTGCCAGCAGGGACAGAGATACGCAGTATTTT. The chain recombines TRBV28 with TRBJ2-3; D is possibly TRBD1 (6 bases). The CDR3 covers 11 residues. Looked up from germline, CDR1 is MDHEN and CDR2 is SYDVKM. Trimming removed 6 bases from V and 5 bases from J, with 6 bases in between.

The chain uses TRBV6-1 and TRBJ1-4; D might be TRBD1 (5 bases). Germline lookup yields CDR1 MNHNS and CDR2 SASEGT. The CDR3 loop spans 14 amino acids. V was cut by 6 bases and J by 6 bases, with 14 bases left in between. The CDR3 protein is CASSDWGGDEKLFF. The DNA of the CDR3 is TGTGCCAGCAGCGACTGGGGCGGGGATGAAAAACTGTTTTTT.

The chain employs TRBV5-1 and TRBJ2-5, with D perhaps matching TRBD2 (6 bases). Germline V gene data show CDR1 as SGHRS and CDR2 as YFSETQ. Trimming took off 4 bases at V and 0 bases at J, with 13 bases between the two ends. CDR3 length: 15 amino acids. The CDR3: CASSVGTAYQETQYF. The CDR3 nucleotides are TGCGCCAGCAGCGTAGGGACTGCGTACCAAGAGACCCAGTACTTC.

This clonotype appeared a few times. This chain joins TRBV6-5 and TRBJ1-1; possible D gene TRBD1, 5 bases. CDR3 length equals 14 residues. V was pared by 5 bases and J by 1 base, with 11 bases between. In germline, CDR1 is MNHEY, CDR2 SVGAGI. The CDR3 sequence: CASSLHDRNTEAFF. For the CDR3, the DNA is TGTGCCAGCAGTCTACACGACAGGAACACTGAAGCTTTCTTT.

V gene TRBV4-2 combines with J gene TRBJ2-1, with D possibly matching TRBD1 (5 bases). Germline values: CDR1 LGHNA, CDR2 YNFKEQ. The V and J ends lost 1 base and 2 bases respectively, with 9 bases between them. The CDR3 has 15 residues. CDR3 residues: CASSQVSGPYNEQFF. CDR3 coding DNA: TGTGCCAGCAGCCAAGTATCAGGGCCCTACAATGAGCAGTTCTTC.

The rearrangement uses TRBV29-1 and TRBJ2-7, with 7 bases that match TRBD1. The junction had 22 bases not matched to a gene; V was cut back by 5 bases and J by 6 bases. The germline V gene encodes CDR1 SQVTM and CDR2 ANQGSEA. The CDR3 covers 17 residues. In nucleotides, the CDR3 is TGCAGCGTTTCTTCGGGCCCCCGGGAAAACAGGGGTGGCGAGCAGTACTTC. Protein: CSVSSGPRENRGGEQYF.

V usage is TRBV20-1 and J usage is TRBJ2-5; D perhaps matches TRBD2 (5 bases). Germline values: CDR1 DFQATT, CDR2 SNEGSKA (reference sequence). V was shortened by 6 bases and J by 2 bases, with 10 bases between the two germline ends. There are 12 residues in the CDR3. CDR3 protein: CSAPREQETQYF. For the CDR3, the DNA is TGCAGTGCCCCTAGGGAGCAAGAGACCCAGTACTTC.

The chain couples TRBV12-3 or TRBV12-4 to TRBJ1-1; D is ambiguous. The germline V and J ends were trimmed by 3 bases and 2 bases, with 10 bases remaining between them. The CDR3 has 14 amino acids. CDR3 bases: TGTGCCAGCAGTTTGAGGCAATCAAACACTGAAGCTTTCTTT. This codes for CASSLRQSNTEAFF.

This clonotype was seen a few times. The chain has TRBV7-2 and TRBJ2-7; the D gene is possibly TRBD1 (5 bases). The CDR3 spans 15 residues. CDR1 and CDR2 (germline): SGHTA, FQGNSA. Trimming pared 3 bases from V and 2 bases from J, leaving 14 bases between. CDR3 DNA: TGTGCCAGCAGCTTGACGGCGGACACCCCCTACGAGCAGTACTTC. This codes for CASSLTADTPYEQYF.

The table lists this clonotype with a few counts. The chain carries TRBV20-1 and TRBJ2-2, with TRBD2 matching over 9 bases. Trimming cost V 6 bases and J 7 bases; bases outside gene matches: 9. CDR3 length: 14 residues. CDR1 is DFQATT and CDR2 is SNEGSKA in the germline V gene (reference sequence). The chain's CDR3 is CSAPGTSIGGELFF. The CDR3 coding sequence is TGCAGTGCGCCCGGGACTAGCATTGGCGGGGAGCTGTTTTTT.

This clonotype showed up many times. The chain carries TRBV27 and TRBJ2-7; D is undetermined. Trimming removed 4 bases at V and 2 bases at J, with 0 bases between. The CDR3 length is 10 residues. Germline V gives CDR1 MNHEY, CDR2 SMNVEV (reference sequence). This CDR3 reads CASSSYEQYF. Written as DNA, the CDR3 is TGTGCCAGCAGTTCCTACGAGCAGTACTTC.

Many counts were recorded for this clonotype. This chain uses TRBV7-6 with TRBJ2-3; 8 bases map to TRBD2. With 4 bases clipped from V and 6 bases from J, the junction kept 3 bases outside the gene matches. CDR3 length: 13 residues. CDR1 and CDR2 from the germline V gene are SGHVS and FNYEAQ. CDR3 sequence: CASSYRLADTQYF. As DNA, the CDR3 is TGTGCCAGCAGCTACAGACTAGCGGATACGCAGTATTTT.

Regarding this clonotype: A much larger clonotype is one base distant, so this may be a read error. The CDR3 loop reads CASSASSYEQYF. In DNA form, the CDR3 reads TGTGCCAGCAGCGCGAGCTCCTACGAGCAGTACTTC. J is TRBJ2-7 and V is TRBV7-8, with D hard to call. Germline-derived CDR1 and CDR2 are SGHVS and FQNEAQ. Trimming left V 5 bases short and J 0 bases short, with 5 bases between. This CDR3 is built from 12 residues.

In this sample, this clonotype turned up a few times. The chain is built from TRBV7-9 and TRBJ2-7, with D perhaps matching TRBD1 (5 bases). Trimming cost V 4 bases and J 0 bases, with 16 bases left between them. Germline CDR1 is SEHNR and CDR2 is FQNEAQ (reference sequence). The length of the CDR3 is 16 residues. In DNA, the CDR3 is TGTGCCAGCAGCTCGATCCAGGGATTGCGCTCCTACGAGCAGTACTTC. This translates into CASSSIQGLRSYEQYF.